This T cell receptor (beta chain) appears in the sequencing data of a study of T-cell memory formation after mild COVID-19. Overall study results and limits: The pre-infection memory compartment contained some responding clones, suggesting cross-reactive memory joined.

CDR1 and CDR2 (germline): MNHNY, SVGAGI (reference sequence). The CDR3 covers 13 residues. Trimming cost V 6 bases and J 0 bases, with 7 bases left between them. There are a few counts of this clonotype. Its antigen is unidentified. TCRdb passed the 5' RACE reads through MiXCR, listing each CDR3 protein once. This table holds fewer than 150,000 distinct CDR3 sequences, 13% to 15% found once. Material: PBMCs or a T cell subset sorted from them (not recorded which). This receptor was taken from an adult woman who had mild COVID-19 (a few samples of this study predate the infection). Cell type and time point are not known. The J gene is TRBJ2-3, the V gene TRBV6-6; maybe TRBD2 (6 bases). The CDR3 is CASSGLSTDTQYF. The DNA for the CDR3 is TGTGCCAGCAGCGGACTAAGCACAGATACGCAGTATTTT.